A selection of T cell receptor beta chains follows, all from one sample in a study of beta chain features in type 1 diabetes. Only in-frame clones appear in the TCRdb table, and some are missing; sequencing was by immunoSEQ multiplex PCR. The sample carries roughly 730,000 clones, over 10% recorded once. The specimen sequenced was naive CD4+ T cells from blood. Receptors were obtained from a man between 18 and 35 years old with type 1 diabetes. The CDR3 runs from the conserved cysteine through the conserved F or W. Each record gives: D gene, V gene, clone size, J gene, CDR3 DNA, CDR3 protein. A D gene is named only where the DNA matches it firmly. Clone sizes are given selectively: once, few, many, or a class where the clone is expanded.

-	TRBV10-2	-	TRBJ1-2	TGCGCCAGCAGCCGGGACGTTGAGGGCTACACCTTC	CASSRDVEGYTF
TRBD1	TRBV18	-	TRBJ2-7	TGTGCCAGCTCACCCGGACAGGGTTGGACCTACGAGCAGTACTTC	CASSPGQGWTYEQYF
TRBD1	TRBV19	few	TRBJ1-1	TGTGCCAGTGCCGGGACAGGGGGTTTGAACACTGAAGCTTTCTTT	CASAGTGGLNTEAFF
-	TRBV2	-	TRBJ1-5	TGTGCCAGCAGTGAAGCGCTTCAGCCTTGGAACAATCAGCCCCAGCATTTT	CASSEALQPWNNQPQHF
-	TRBV2	-	TRBJ1-5	TGTGCCAGCAGTGTCCCTCGGGGCGGCACATATAGCAATCAGCCCCAGCATTTT	CASSVPRGGTYSNQPQHF
-	TRBV7-2	-	TRBJ1-5	TGTGCCAGCAGCAAAGGGCAGGGCGATCAGCCCCAGCATTTT	CASSKGQGDQPQHF
-	TRBV21-1	-	TRBJ1-6	TGTGCCAGCAGGGACAGTGAAAATTCACCCCTCCACTTT	CASRDSENSPLHF
-	TRBV28	-	TRBJ1-2	TGTGCCAGCACCCCGGGGGCCCTCGGCTACACCTTC	CASTPGALGYTF
TRBD1	TRBV13	-	TRBJ1-2	TGTGCCAGCAGCCAGGACAGGGCCTATGGCTACACCTTC	CASSQDRAYGYTF
-	TRBV6-1	few	TRBJ1-5	TGTGCCAGCAGAGACCTTAGCAATCAGCCCCAGCATTTT	CASRDLSNQPQHF
-	TRBV18	few	TRBJ2-6	TGTGCCAGCTCACCGGGTGGGGCCAACGTCCTGACTTTC	CASSPGGANVLTF
-	TRBV5-6	few	TRBJ2-2	TGTGCCAGCAGCTTGGCCAATCGCGCCTCAGGCCCCGGGGAGCTGTTTTTT	CASSLANRASGPGELFF
-	TRBV29-1	-	TRBJ1-5	TGCAGCGTTGAAGCGGACAGAAATCAGCCCCAGCATTTT	CSVEADRNQPQHF
-	TRBV15	-	TRBJ2-7	TGTGCCACCAGCCTTGGACAGAACTACGAGCAGTACTTC	CATSLGQNYEQYF
-	TRBV10-2	once	TRBJ1-1	TGCGCCAGCAGTGAGTCGGCAAACACTGAAGCTTTCTTT	CASSESANTEAFF
-	TRBV18	few	TRBJ2-3	TGTGCCAGCTCACCAGGAACTAGCTCAGATACGCAGTATTTT	CASSPGTSSDTQYF
-	TRBV5-1	-	TRBJ1-2	TGCGCCAGCAGCTTGCTCCAGGGAACAGGTGGCTACACCTTC	CASSLLQGTGGYTF
-	TRBV11-2	few	TRBJ2-5	TGTGCCAGCAGCTCAGTATCAGGGGTTCCAAGTGAGACCCAGTACTTC	CASSSVSGVPSETQYF
-	TRBV11-3	-	TRBJ2-5	TGTGCCAGCAGCTTAGCTAGCAGGGAGGCGGCGACCCAGTACTTC	CASSLASREAATQYF
TRBD2	TRBV6-1	-	TRBJ2-5	TGTGCCAGCAGAAACAGCGGGGGGGCCCTTAAGACCCAGTACTTC	CASRNSGGALKTQYF
-	TRBV2	few	TRBJ1-1	TGTGCCAGCAGTACGACTACAGGTACTGAAGCTTTCTTT	CASSTTTGTEAFF
-	TRBV10-3	-	TRBJ2-5	TGTGCCATCAGCATCTTAGGGTCCGGGGGAGAGACCCAGTACTTC	CAISILGSGGETQYF
-	TRBV5-1	few	TRBJ2-3	TGCGCCAGCAGCTCGGTGATCACAGATACGCAGTATTTT	CASSSVITDTQYF
-	TRBV30	-	TRBJ2-1	TGTGCCTGGAGTGTAAATTTGTTGAATGAGCAGTTCTTC	CAWSVNLLNEQFF
-	TRBV5-6	few	TRBJ1-5	TGTGCCAGCAGCTTGATGGGGGGCAATCAGCCCCAGCATTTT	CASSLMGGNQPQHF